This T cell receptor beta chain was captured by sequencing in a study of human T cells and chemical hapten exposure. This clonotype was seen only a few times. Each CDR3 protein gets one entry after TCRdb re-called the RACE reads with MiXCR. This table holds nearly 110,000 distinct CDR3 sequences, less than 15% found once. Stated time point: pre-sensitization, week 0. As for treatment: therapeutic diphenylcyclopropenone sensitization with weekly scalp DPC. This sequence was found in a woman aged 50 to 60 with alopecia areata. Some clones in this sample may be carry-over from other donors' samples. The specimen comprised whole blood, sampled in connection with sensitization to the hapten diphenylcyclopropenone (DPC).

The CDR3 here is CATPRQASNEQFF. The CDR3 DNA follows: TGTGCCACCCCCCGACAGGCCTCCAATGAGCAGTTCTTC. The chain links TRBV2 to TRBJ2-1; D might be TRBD1 (6 bases). CDR1 and CDR2 (germline): SNHLY, FYNNEI. This CDR3 has 13 residues. V was shortened by 10 bases and J by 6 bases, with 16 bases between the two germline ends. Based on the CDR3 plus reference TRBV2 and TRBJ2-1, the full variable domain is EPEVTQTPSHQVTQMGQEVILRCVPISNHLYFYWYRQILGQKVEFLVSFYNNEISEKSEIFDDQFSVERPDGSNFTLKIRSTKLEDSAMYFCATPRQASNEQFFGPGTRLTVL.